Below, one T cell receptor (beta chain) is given with its context. Its antigen is undetermined. This sample was included in a study of cytomegalovirus exposure and HLA in healthy donors. Study-wide context: One earlier analysis, a look at around 180 million T cells, found 100 million to 130 million unique TCR beta sequences.

Trimming removed 2 bases at V and 0 bases at J, with 12 bases between. The CDR3 contains 16 residues. Germline V CDR1 and CDR2: ENHRY, SYGVKD. Findings and caveats of the study: CMV serostatus alone was available as immune exposure information. Later work showed greater clonal expansion in HLA-associated TCR beta chains than in equally common others.

The PCR was carried out with 60 Vbeta primers and 13 Jbeta primers. In the study's own analysis: The authors later counted tens of millions of unique TCR beta chains, roughly 10 million of them shared. Libraries were prepared by immunoSEQ multiplex PCR; TCRdb keeps only in-frame clonotypes and omits some of them. D and trimming come from the DNA, and the V and J calls and clone size come from that table. The sample contains about 86,000 clones, about two thirds of which appear only once. The sequence came from a man between 60 and 75 years old in good health and CMV-seronegative. The specimen sequenced was PBMCs. The V and J genes are TRBV10-3 and TRBJ2-3; D gene ambiguous. The CDR3 loop reads CAISEVAQLSTDTQYF. The CDR3 DNA sequence: TGTGCCATCAGTGAGGTAGCCCAACTCAGCACAGATACGCAGTATTTT.